These 26 T cell receptor beta chains share one sample of origin, sequenced in a study of cytomegalovirus exposure and HLA in healthy donors. PCR used 60 Vbeta primers and 13 Jbeta primers. Assay used: immunoSEQ multiplex PCR; TCRdb lists only in-frame clones, some missing. The sample yields 100,000 to 150,000 clones, of which the top ten take up roughly 1.7%. Sequencing was performed on PBMCs. Receptors were obtained from a young man in good health and CMV-seronegative.

The V gene is TRBV6-6, the J gene TRBJ2-1; 10 bases line up with TRBD1. The J segment lost 4 bases and the V segment lost 4 bases, leaving 7 bases of the junction unmatched. Germline-derived CDR1 and CDR2 are MNHNY and SVGAGI (reference sequence). The CDR3 is 16 amino acids. CDR3 DNA: TGTGCCAGCAGTTCTCCCCAGGGACAGGGGTACAATGAGCAGTTCTTC. Translation: CASSSPQGQGYNEQFF.

The gene calls are TRBV5-1 and TRBJ1-3, with TRBD1 matching 8 bases. The CDR3 length is 17 residues. Germline lookup yields CDR1 SGHRS and CDR2 YFSETQ. Trimming removed 2 bases from V and 0 bases from J; junction bases left unmatched: 7. CDR3 DNA: TGCGCCAGCAGCTTAAGTATGACAGGGGCCTCTGGAAACACCATATATTTT. As protein: CASSLSMTGASGNTIYF.

Of note for this clone: One end of the junction does not line up with germline, which may come from a read error. This chain uses TRBV30 with TRBJ2-2; D possibly corresponds to TRBD1 (6 bases). The CDR3 consists of 13 residues. In germline, CDR1 is GTSNPN, CDR2 SVGIG (reference sequence). The CDR3 sequence: CAWTVSNTGELFF. The CDR3 DNA sequence: TGTGCTTGGACAGTTAGCAACACCGGGGAGCTGTTTTTT.

This chain joins TRBV6-5 and TRBJ1-1; 7 nucleotides agree with TRBD1. Germline CDR1 reads MNHEY; CDR2 reads SVGAGI. V gave up 2 bases and J gave up 5 bases; unmatched junction bases: 11. The CDR3 sequence is 16 residues long. CDR3 sequence reads: CASSYRTTGWSTEAFF. CDR3 DNA: TGTGCCAGCAGTTACCGAACGACAGGGTGGTCAACTGAAGCTTTCTTT.

J is TRBJ1-5 and V is TRBV5-1, with D perhaps matching TRBD1 (6 bases). Between the trimmed V and J ends, which lost 0 bases and 1 base, there was a span of 17 bases. This CDR3 contains 18 residues. Germline lookup yields CDR1 SGHRS and CDR2 YFSETQ. The CDR3 is CASSLERQGIGSNQPQHF. DNA for the CDR3: TGCGCCAGCAGCTTGGAGAGGCAGGGGATTGGAAGCAATCAGCCCCAGCATTTT.

The V gene is TRBV9, the J gene TRBJ1-1, with D unclear. The CDR3 spans 13 residues. The V and J ends lost 3 bases and 0 bases respectively, with 6 bases between them. Germline assignment: CDR1 SGDLS and CDR2 YYNGEE. The CDR3 protein is CASSAHVNTEAFF. CDR3 DNA sequence: TGTGCCAGCAGCGCACACGTGAACACTGAAGCTTTCTTT.

This chain connects TRBV5-1 to TRBJ2-3, with TRBD2 matching 11 bases. Unmatched junction bases numbered 4, after V lost 4 bases and J lost 0 bases. This CDR3 contains 16 residues. Germline CDR1 and CDR2: SGHRS and YFSETQ. Written as DNA, the CDR3 is TGCGCCAGCAGCATTAGCGGGGGGGCTAGCACAGATACGCAGTATTTT. This translates into CASSISGGASTDTQYF. Together with reference TRBV5-1 and TRBJ2-3, the CDR3 gives the full variable domain: KAGVTQTPRYLIKTRGQQVTLSCSPISGHRSVSWYQQTPGQGLQFLFEYFSETQRNKGNFPGRFSGRQFSNSRSEMNVSTLELGDSALYLCASSISGGASTDTQYFGPGTRLTVL.

The V call is TRBV10-3, the J call TRBJ1-5; D unresolved. Germline V lookup: CDR1 ENHRY, CDR2 SYGVKD. V lost 6 bases and J 0 bases, leaving 9 bases between the germline ends. CDR3 length: 14 amino acids. The CDR3, as DNA: TGTGCCATCAGCGCAGATTATAGCAATCAGCCCCAGCATTTT. Translating gives CAISADYSNQPQHF.

J is TRBJ1-5 and V is TRBV21-1. TRBV21-1 counts as a pseudogene. The CDR3 is 16 amino acids. The CDR3 region has the DNA TGTGCCAGCAGCAAAGAGTCGTCGTCTCTAGGAGGGCCCCAGCATTTT. This sequence encodes CASSKESSSLGGPQHF.

V and J are TRBV4-1 and TRBJ2-2; tentatively, D is TRBD2 (5 bases). The CDR3 loop spans 14 amino acids. Germline CDR1 reads MGHRA; CDR2 reads YSYEKL. Trimming took off 10 bases at V and 7 bases at J, with 19 bases between the two ends. The CDR3: CAISESPGNGELFF. The DNA for the CDR3 is TGCGCCATTTCCGAGTCCCCGGGAAACGGGGAGCTGTTTTTT.

The chain couples TRBV5-1 to TRBJ2-3; D call uncertain. Germline CDR1 and CDR2: SGHRS and YFSETQ. The CDR3 spans 14 residues. With 5 bases removed from V and 1 base from J, the gap between germline ends came to 11 bases. In nucleotides, the CDR3 is TGCGCCAGCAGGAAGCAGGTGGGCACAGATACGCAGTATTTT. Translated, it gives CASRKQVGTDTQYF.

The CDR3 DNA follows: TGTGCCAGCAGCCACCCCGGACAGGCCACCTACGAGCAGTACTTC. The encoded protein is CASSHPGQATYEQYF. This chain connects TRBV7-2 to TRBJ2-7; 7 bases fit TRBD1. V lost 5 bases, J lost 2 bases, and 9 bases stayed unmatched. The CDR3 consists of 15 residues. Germline CDR1 and CDR2: SGHTA and FQGNSA.

V is TRBV7-9 and J is TRBJ2-1; TRBD2 matches 11 bases. J lost 8 bases, V lost 6 bases, and 6 bases had no gene match. Germline V gene lookup returns CDR1 SEHNR and CDR2 FQNEAQ (reference sequence). The CDR3 runs 14 residues. The CDR3 region is CASRSPGLADEQFF. DNA of the CDR3: TGTGCCAGCAGGTCCCCGGGACTAGCGGATGAGCAGTTCTTC.

V gene TRBV7-9 combines with J gene TRBJ1-6; TRBD1 might be the D (5 bases). Germline-derived CDR1 and CDR2 are SEHNR and FQNEAQ (reference sequence). The CDR3 length is 14 residues. Trimming stripped 2 bases from V and 4 bases from J, with 6 bases between. The CDR3 spells CASSLRGYNSPLHF. Written as DNA, the CDR3 is TGTGCCAGCAGCTTACGGGGGTATAATTCACCCCTCCACTTT.

On this clone: Compared with germline, one end of the junction differs, possibly owing to a read error. The chain's CDR3 is CASSGGLADYDEQFF. The CDR3 nucleotides are TGCGCCAGCAGTGGGGGACTAGCGGACTACGATGAGCAGTTCTTC. The chain carries TRBV10-1 and TRBJ2-1; 11 bases match TRBD2. The CDR3 consists of 15 residues. Germline assignment: CDR1 WNHNN and CDR2 SYGVQD (reference sequence).

This rearrangement joins TRBV5-1 to TRBJ2-1; 7 bases match TRBD2. CDR1 SGHRS and CDR2 YFSETQ come from the germline V gene. V gave up 8 bases and J gave up 6 bases; unmatched junction bases: 11. The CDR3 contains 14 residues. The CDR3 bases are TGCGCCAGTGGCGTTGGCGGGAGTTCCAATGAGCAGTTCTTC. Its protein is CASGVGGSSNEQFF.

V is TRBV5-6 and J is TRBJ2-6; weak D call: TRBD1 (5 bases). Per germline, CDR1 SGHDT and CDR2 YYEEEE. The V end lost 0 bases, the J end lost 2 bases, and 9 bases lay between the germline ends. The CDR3 totals 16 residues. The DNA for the CDR3 is TGTGCCAGCAGCTTGGAGGTAGGGGCTGGGGCCAACGTCCTGACTTTC. Amino acid sequence: CASSLEVGAGANVLTF.

The gene calls are TRBV27 and TRBJ1-4; 7 bases are a match to TRBD1. Germline loops: CDR1 MNHEY, CDR2 SMNVEV (reference sequence). With 6 bases clipped from V and 7 bases from J, the junction kept 8 bases outside the gene matches. The CDR3 covers 14 residues. The CDR3 DNA sequence: TGTGCCAGCAGCCCAACAGGGGTCGGTGAAAAACTGTTTTTT. This translates into CASSPTGVGEKLFF.

The V call is TRBV28, the J call TRBJ2-7, with 9 positions matching TRBD2. This CDR3 spans 15 amino acids. After removal of 6 bases from V and 7 bases from J, the junction contained 13 bases not matched to a gene. Germline V gene sequence: CDR1 MDHEN, CDR2 SYDVKM. CDR3 bases: TGTGCCAGCAGCCGCGCTGGGACTAGCTCCGGGGAGCAGTACTTC. This encodes CASSRAGTSSGEQYF.

The chain is built from TRBV18 and TRBJ2-7; no firm D call. This CDR3 contains 15 residues. Germline CDR1 is KGHSH and CDR2 is LQKENI. The V and J ends lost 3 bases and 2 bases respectively, with 14 bases between them. The CDR3 DNA is TGTGCCAGCTCACCCTCATTAACCCCGGCCTACGAGCAGTACTTC. Translation: CASSPSLTPAYEQYF.

CDR3: CASSTRAGGSTDTQYF. DNA of the CDR3: TGTGCCAGCAGCACCCGAGCGGGAGGGAGCACAGATACGCAGTATTTT. The chain links TRBV9 to TRBJ2-3, with TRBD2 identical over 10 bases. The CDR3 totals 16 residues. The V and J ends lost 4 bases and 0 bases, in that order; junction bases with no gene match: 5. CDR1 and CDR2 from the germline V gene are SGDLS and YYNGEE.

The rearrangement links TRBV19 to TRBJ1-3; 7 positions match TRBD1. The CDR3 is 16 amino acids. Per germline, CDR1 LNHDA and CDR2 SQIVND (reference sequence). Germline trimming cut 7 bases from V and 0 bases from J; bases unmatched to any gene: 9. The CDR3, as DNA: TGTGCCAGTACCCCCGGGACAGCGCACTCTGGAAACACCATATATTTT. Its protein is CASTPGTAHSGNTIYF. The complete variable domain, with remaining parts taken from reference TRBV19 and TRBJ1-3, reads DGGITQSPKYLFRKEGQNVTLSCEQNLNHDAMYWYRQDPGQGLRLIYYSQIVNDFQKGDIAEGYSVSREKKESFPLTVTSAQKNPTAFYLCASTPGTAHSGNTIYFGEGSWLTVV.

The chain joins TRBV6-5 to TRBJ1-4; a possible D gene is TRBD1 (6 bases). The CDR3 runs 14 residues. The V end was cut by 7 bases, the J end by 7 bases, with 16 bases between. Germline CDR1 and CDR2: MNHEY and SVGAGI. The CDR3 bases are TGTGCCAGCACCTGGGGGACACAGAGTGAAAAACTGTTTTTT. As protein: CASTWGTQSEKLFF.

V and J are TRBV19 and TRBJ1-1, with TRBD1 matching over 9 bases. The CDR3 contains 19 residues. V shed 0 bases and J 2 bases; nucleotides not matched to a gene: 13. The germline gives CDR1 LNHDA, CDR2 SQIVND (reference sequence). The CDR3 DNA follows: TGTGCCAGTAGTATAGATCTAGGAAGGAGCACAGGGGGCAACACTGAAGCTTTCTTT. The encoded protein is CASSIDLGRSTGGNTEAFF.

The chain couples TRBV5-1 to TRBJ2-4; 9 bases are shared with TRBD1. CDR1 and CDR2 (germline): SGHRS, YFSETQ. The J segment lost 15 bases and the V segment lost 4 bases, leaving 20 bases of the junction unmatched. This CDR3 contains 16 residues. CDR3 region: CASSPTTPGQGGVLYF. The DNA for the CDR3 is TGCGCCAGCAGCCCAACTACCCCGGGACAGGGAGGGGTGTTGTACTTC.

V and J are TRBV6-4 and TRBJ1-1; 8 bases are a match to TRBD1. J was trimmed by 6 bases and V by 6 bases; bases with no gene match: 12. Germline assignment: CDR1 MRHNA and CDR2 SNTAGT. The CDR3 has 15 amino acids. In nucleotides, the CDR3 is TGTGCCAGCAGCCTATTACAGGGGGGAGTTCCTGAAGCTTTCTTT. Encoded protein: CASSLLQGGVPEAFF.